This T cell receptor (beta chain) came from a study of technical replicates of blood from a handful of donors. Generated by immunoSEQ multiplex PCR, the TCRdb table keeps only in-frame clones and is missing some. The sample has tens of thousands of clones, roughly 90% seen once. This CDR3 contains 15 residues. Losses at the gene ends were 3 bases for V and 4 bases for J; bases not matched to a gene: 5. Germline-derived CDR1 and CDR2 are SGHDT and YYEEEE. The clonotype originates from a human donor in good health. The chain uses TRBV5-6 and TRBJ1-5; TRBD1 agrees at 9 bases. The sequenced material came from T cells isolated from PBMCs. The CDR3: CASSWGTGNNQPQHF. The CDR3 DNA sequence: TGTGCCAGCAGCTGGGGGACAGGGAATAATCAGCCCCAGCATTTT.